The TCR beta chain under discussion was sequenced for a study of blood T cell repertoires in COVID-19. About the research overall: Sites in the United States, Italy and Spain provided acute and convalescent COVID-19 samples. PBMCs, B-cell-depleted T cells, or T cells provided the cDNA or gDNA that made up the material.

The germline V gene encodes CDR1 SGHDT and CDR2 YYEEEE. The CDR3 totals 15 residues. Losses at the gene ends were 4 bases for V and 2 bases for J; bases not matched to a gene: 6. As handled by the study authors: Estimation of nucleated cell counts was performed using reference gene primer amplification. Clones were sequenced by immunoSEQ multiplex PCR, and TCRdb holds only the in-frame ones, with some missing. V, J and clone size derive from that table, while D and trimming were established from the DNA sequence. The data show roughly 99,000 clones, 75% to 95% seen once. This rearrangement joins TRBV5-6 to TRBJ2-5; 9 bases map to TRBD1. The sequence came from a young woman with acute or convalescent COVID-19. Source material: peripheral blood. The CDR3 coding sequence is TGTGCCAGCAGCCAGGGGACAGGGATGCAAGAGACCCAGTACTTC. As protein: CASSQGTGMQETQYF.